These 10 T cell receptor beta chains were all obtained from the same sample, sequenced in a study of T cell responses to AZD1222 COVID-19 vaccine. Produced via immunoSEQ multiplex PCR; TCRdb's table is partial and in-frame only. The table includes some 180,000 clones, around 85% detected once. The sample here was peripheral blood, taken 28 days after the second AZD1222 dose. These receptor sequences come from an adult who received the AZD1222 COVID-19 vaccine.

V usage is TRBV7-8 and J usage is TRBJ1-5; D is perhaps TRBD1 (5 bases). Deletions cut 2 bases from V and 0 bases from J, with 11 bases between. Germline CDR1 SGHVS, CDR2 FQNEAQ. The CDR3 has 16 residues. In nucleotides, the CDR3 is TGTGCCAGCAGCTTATTCCAGGGAGGTAGCAATCAGCCCCAGCATTTT. This encodes CASSLFQGGSNQPQHF.

The gene calls are TRBV21-1 and TRBJ1-5; TRBD1 reflects the table's D call only, with no check against the DNA. TRBV21-1 is reported as a pseudogene. The CDR3 is made up of 16 amino acids. For the CDR3, the DNA is TGTGCCAGCACCCAATGTTGGACAGGGGGCTTTCAGCCCCAGCATTTT. It specifies CASTQCWTGGFQPQHF.

This chain connects TRBV15 to TRBJ2-7; D call uncertain. V lost 0 bases to trimming and J lost 0 bases, with 9 bases between them. The CDR3 sequence is 15 residues long. Germline loops: CDR1 LNHNV, CDR2 YYDKDF (reference sequence). The CDR3 loop is CATSRETDFSYEQYF. Here the CDR3 DNA reads TGTGCCACCAGCAGAGAGACTGACTTCTCCTACGAGCAGTACTTC.

The chain links TRBV10-1 to TRBJ2-2, with TRBD1 matching 7 bases. The V gene end was trimmed by 5 bases and the J gene end by 5 bases; junction bases not matched to a gene: 2. Germline-derived CDR1 and CDR2 are WNHNN and SYGVQD (reference sequence). The CDR3 has 13 amino acids. CDR3 nucleotide sequence: TGCGCCAGCAGTCAGGGGGTTACCGGGGAGCTGTTTTTT. Translating gives CASSQGVTGELFF.

The V gene is TRBV10-3, the J gene TRBJ2-1; 9 nucleotides match TRBD1. Germline V gene lookup returns CDR1 ENHRY and CDR2 SYGVKD. V lost 7 bases, J lost 5 bases, and 6 bases stayed unmatched. The CDR3 is 14 amino acids. This CDR3 is CAITSGQGHNEQFF. CDR3 sequence (DNA): TGTGCCATCACTTCGGGACAGGGACACAATGAGCAGTTCTTC.

The chain is built from TRBV5-1 and TRBJ2-7; maybe TRBD1 (6 bases). In germline, CDR1 is SGHRS, CDR2 YFSETQ. V was clipped by 0 bases and J by 1 base, with 11 bases between them. CDR3 length: 15 residues. CDR3 sequence: CASSLVLQGSYEQYF. Written as DNA, the CDR3 is TGCGCCAGCAGCTTGGTATTACAGGGTTCCTACGAGCAGTACTTC.

This clone was counted between two and nine times. This sequence joins TRBV14 and TRBJ2-1, with 7 bases aligning to TRBD2. From germline, CDR1 is SGHDN and CDR2 FVKESK. V gave up 2 bases and J gave up 7 bases; unmatched junction bases: 8. This CDR3 has 15 amino acids. The CDR3 DNA sequence: TGTGCCAGCAGCCAAAGTCCGGGGCGGGGGAATGAGCAGTTCTTC. Translating gives CASSQSPGRGNEQFF.

This chain connects TRBV2 to TRBJ1-5, with D uncertain. Trimming pared 6 bases from V and 9 bases from J, leaving 15 bases between. In germline, CDR1 is SNHLY, CDR2 FYNNEI. This CDR3 has 13 residues. Here the CDR3 reads CASRSTQDLPQHF. The CDR3 DNA sequence: TGTGCCAGCAGGTCAACACAAGATCTGCCCCAGCATTTT. The full variable domain, completed using reference TRBV2 and TRBJ1-5, is EPEVTQTPSHQVTQMGQEVILRCVPISNHLYFYWYRQILGQKVEFLVSFYNNEISEKSEIFDDQFSVERPDGSNFTLKIRSTKLEDSAMYFCASRSTQDLPQHFGDGTRLSIL.

V usage is TRBV6-5 and J usage is TRBJ2-7, with D possibly being TRBD2 (5 bases). The germline V gene has CDR1 MNHEY and CDR2 SVGAGI. This CDR3 contains 13 residues. The V gene lost 6 bases and the J gene lost 1 base, with 10 bases spanning the gap. CDR3 DNA sequence: TGTGCCAGCAGCCCCACTAGTTCCTACGAGCAGTACTTC. Translating it yields CASSPTSSYEQYF.

The V and J genes are TRBV27 and TRBJ1-2; 12 nucleotides line up with TRBD1. Per the germline V gene, CDR1 is MNHEY and CDR2 is SMNVEV (reference sequence). V lost 6 bases, J lost 7 bases, and 6 bases stayed unmatched. The CDR3 extends over 14 amino acids. The CDR3, as DNA: TGTGCCAGCAGCCCGGGACAGGGGGCAGGTGGCTACACCTTC. This gives the protein CASSPGQGAGGYTF.